A single sample is the source of the 25 T cell receptor beta chains below, sequenced in a study of blood T cell repertoires in COVID-19. The repertoire was sequenced with immunoSEQ multiplex PCR; TCRdb's copy has only in-frame clones and lacks some. In the table there are around 300,000 clones, 90% of which are singletons. Sequenced material: peripheral blood. Every receptor here comes from a woman in her 40s with COVID-19, enrolled during active disease.

Turning to this clone: The same CDR3 can be traced to other DNA sequences in this sample. This chain links TRBV2 with TRBJ1-5; 10 positions match TRBD1. Germline V gene sequence: CDR1 SNHLY, CDR2 FYNNEI. Unmatched junction bases numbered 0, after V lost 6 bases and J lost 4 bases. The CDR3 sequence is 13 residues long. The CDR3 sequence is CASRDRGNQPQHF. The CDR3 nucleotides are TGTGCCAGCAGGGACAGGGGGAATCAGCCCCAGCATTTT. Using reference TRBV2 and TRBJ1-5 for the parts outside the CDR3, the full variable domain is EPEVTQTPSHQVTQMGQEVILRCVPISNHLYFYWYRQILGQKVEFLVSFYNNEISEKSEIFDDQFSVERPDGSNFTLKIRSTKLEDSAMYFCASRDRGNQPQHFGDGTRLSIL.

The chain has TRBV29-1 and TRBJ1-3; D gene uncertain. CDR1 and CDR2 (germline): SQVTM, ANQGSEA. The CDR3 extends over 14 amino acids. Trimming took off 0 bases at V and 3 bases at J, with 9 bases between the two ends. The CDR3 region has the DNA TGCAGCGTTGAAGATCAGGCCAGTGGAAACACCATATATTTT. Translated, it gives CSVEDQASGNTIYF.

This sequence joins TRBV7-9 and TRBJ1-1; no definite D call. The CDR3 contains 14 residues. Trimming took 0 bases from V and 6 from J, leaving 11 bases between them. Germline V gene sequence: CDR1 SEHNR, CDR2 FQNEAQ (reference sequence). This chain's CDR3 is CASSLANGRAEAFF. In nucleotides, the CDR3 is TGTGCCAGCAGCTTAGCGAATGGGCGCGCTGAAGCTTTCTTT.

The V gene is TRBV12-3 or TRBV12-4, the J gene TRBJ2-7; 10 bases align to TRBD2. This CDR3 spans 13 amino acids. V was pared by 6 bases and J by 6 bases, with 5 bases of the junction left unmatched. Written as DNA, the CDR3 is TGTGCCAGCAGCACACTAGCGGGAAGCGAGCAGTACTTC. Its protein is CASSTLAGSEQYF.

The chain is built from TRBV4-3 and TRBJ2-1; 12 nucleotides align to TRBD2. CDR1 is LGHNA and CDR2 is YSLEER in the germline V gene. J lost 3 bases, V lost 4 bases, and 10 bases had no gene match. The CDR3 loop spans 18 amino acids. This chain's CDR3 is CASSRSPGLAGNYNEQFF. The CDR3 DNA follows: TGCGCCAGCAGCCGTTCCCCCGGACTAGCGGGAAACTACAATGAGCAGTTCTTC.

The chain links TRBV27 to TRBJ1-2; a weak D match, TRBD1 (5 bases). CDR1 is MNHEY and CDR2 is SMNVEV in the germline V gene (reference sequence). The CDR3 extends over 13 amino acids. V lost 4 bases and J lost 5, with 11 bases in between. DNA for the CDR3: TGTGCCAGCAGTTACCAGGGTACATATGGCTACACCTTC. The encoded protein is CASSYQGTYGYTF.

This rearrangement joins TRBV9 to TRBJ1-1; no definite D call. The CDR3 runs to 13 residues. Per germline, CDR1 SGDLS and CDR2 YYNGEE. V dropped 0 bases and J dropped 3 bases, with 6 bases sitting between them. DNA for the CDR3: TGTGCCAGCAGCGTAGTCGGGGACACTGAAGCTTTCTTT. Residues: CASSVVGDTEAFF.

The chain combines TRBV19 with TRBJ2-3, with 7 bases identical to TRBD2. The CDR3 contains 14 residues. Germline V gives CDR1 LNHDA, CDR2 SQIVND (reference sequence). V lost 5 bases and J lost 4; bases outside the gene matches: 6. CDR3 residues: CASSRGVWSDTQYF. The CDR3 nucleotides are TGTGCCAGTAGTCGGGGGGTTTGGTCAGATACGCAGTATTTT.

The chain joins TRBV12-3 or TRBV12-4 to TRBJ1-2; perhaps TRBD1 as D (5 bases). CDR3 length: 13 residues. Trimming took off 6 bases at V and 4 bases at J, with 12 bases between the two ends. The CDR3 region is CASSFTGRYGYTF. CDR3 bases: TGTGCCAGCAGCTTCACAGGACGCTATGGCTACACCTTC.

The chain couples TRBV6-5 to TRBJ1-5, with TRBD1 matching over 8 bases. CDR3 size: 15 residues. With V trimmed by 4 bases and J by 2 bases, 4 bases remained unmatched. Germline-derived CDR1 and CDR2 are MNHEY and SVGAGI. As DNA, the CDR3 is TGTGCCAGCAGTTCCAAGACAGGGGGCAATCAGCCCCAGCATTTT. It encodes CASSSKTGGNQPQHF.

The chain recombines TRBV19 with TRBJ1-1, with TRBD1 matching 7 bases. The trim removed 4 bases at V and 4 bases at J, leaving 6 bases unmatched. The V gene's germline CDR1 is LNHDA and CDR2 SQIVND (reference sequence). This CDR3 has 14 amino acids. CDR3 in DNA: TGTGCCAGTAGTAGGGACAGTTACAGCACTGAAGCTTTCTTT. This translates into CASSRDSYSTEAFF.

The chain carries TRBV5-1 and TRBJ2-5; unclear D gene. Germline CDR1 is SGHRS and CDR2 is YFSETQ. Trimming left V 2 bases short and J 5 bases short, with 4 bases between. CDR3 length equals 11 residues. CDR3 loop: CASSFEETQYF. CDR3 bases: TGCGCCAGCAGCTTTGAGGAGACCCAGTACTTC.

The chain combines TRBV9 with TRBJ2-3; 7 positions agree with TRBD2. V gave up 3 bases and J gave up 2 bases; unmatched junction bases: 3. The CDR3 extends over 14 amino acids. Germline V gives CDR1 SGDLS, CDR2 YYNGEE. CDR3 sequence (DNA): TGTGCCAGCAGCGCAAGACTAGCCACAGATACGCAGTATTTT. The encoded protein is CASSARLATDTQYF. Supplemented by reference TRBV9 and TRBJ2-3, the full variable domain reads DSGVTQTPKHLITATGQRVTLRCSPRSGDLSVYWYQQSLDQGLQFLIQYYNGEERAKGNILERFSAQQFPDLHSELNLSSLELGDSALYFCASSARLATDTQYFGPGTRLTVL.

The V and J genes are TRBV5-1 and TRBJ2-7, with 7 bases fitting TRBD1. The V gene's germline CDR1 is SGHRS and CDR2 YFSETQ. CDR3 size: 16 residues. J gave up 2 bases and V 0 bases, and 8 bases lay outside the gene matches. DNA of the CDR3: TGCGCCAGCAGCTTGGGCCCCGGGACAGACCCCTACGAGCAGTACTTC. Amino acid sequence: CASSLGPGTDPYEQYF.

V gene TRBV7-9 combines with J gene TRBJ2-7; tentative D call: TRBD2 (6 bases). In germline, CDR1 is SEHNR, CDR2 FQNEAQ (reference sequence). This CDR3 is built from 15 residues. The ends were cut back, 4 bases at V and 3 bases at J, with 16 bases in the middle. The CDR3 nucleotides are TGTGCCAGCAGCTCTCCCGGGGGAGAGGGCTACGAGCAGTACTTC. Its protein is CASSSPGGEGYEQYF.

CDR3: CASSDGQANSPLHF. The CDR3 DNA is TGTGCCAGCAGTGACGGACAGGCAAATTCACCCCTCCACTTT. The J gene is TRBJ1-6, the V gene TRBV25-1; 7 bases map to TRBD1. CDR1 and CDR2 (germline): MGHDK, SYGVNS. V lost 3 bases to trimming and J lost 7 bases; unmatched junction nucleotides: 3. The CDR3 loop spans 14 amino acids.

This chain joins TRBV28 and TRBJ1-5; tentative D call: TRBD1 (6 bases). Trimming shortened V by 3 bases and J by 11 bases, and 11 bases separated the two germline ends. The germline gives CDR1 MDHEN, CDR2 SYDVKM. The length of the CDR3 is 12 residues. The CDR3 region is CASSFGGGAQHF. The CDR3 bases are TGTGCCAGCAGTTTTGGAGGGGGGGCCCAGCATTTT. Full variable domain (remainder filled in from reference TRBV28 and TRBJ1-5): DVKVTQSSRYLVKRTGEKVFLECVQDMDHENMFWYRQDPGLGLRLIYFSYDVKMKEKGDIPEGYSVSREKKERFSLILESASTNQTSMYLCASSFGGGAQHFGDGTRLSIL.

CDR3 amino acids: CASSYRQGRQPQHF. The CDR3 nucleotides are TGTGCCAGCAGTTACAGGCAGGGAAGGCAGCCCCAGCATTTT. The V call is TRBV6-2 or TRBV6-3, the J call TRBJ1-5; tentatively, D is TRBD1 (5 bases). Germline V gene lookup returns CDR1 MNHEY and CDR2 SVGEGT. Trimming took 2 bases from V and 7 from J, leaving 12 bases between them. CDR3 size: 14 residues.

The rearrangement joins TRBV7-9 to TRBJ2-3; TRBD1 matches at 9 bases. Per the germline V gene, CDR1 is SEHNR and CDR2 is FQNEAQ (reference sequence). The CDR3 has 13 amino acids. V lost 10 bases to trimming and J lost 5 bases; unmatched junction nucleotides: 7. The CDR3 DNA is TGTGCCACCCAGACAGGGGGAAAAGATACGCAGTATTTT. It encodes CATQTGGKDTQYF. Based on the CDR3 plus reference TRBV7-9 and TRBJ2-3, the full variable domain is DTGVSQNPRHKITKRGQNVTFRCDPISEHNRLYWYRQTLGQGPEFLTYFQNEAQLEKSRLLSDRFSAERPKGSFSTLEIQRTEQGDSAMYLCATQTGGKDTQYFGPGTRLTVL.

With respect to this clone: At one of its ends the junction is not consistent with the germline gene, which may arise from a read error. V usage is TRBV27 and J usage is TRBJ1-1; no clear D. This CDR3 region has 14 residues. Germline CDR1 is MNHEY and CDR2 is SMNVEV (reference sequence). The CDR3 region is CASAILFDVSEAFF. CDR3 DNA: TGTGCCAGCGCAATACTGTTCGATGTATCTGAAGCTTTTTTT.

The chain is built from TRBV6-5 and TRBJ1-6; D is ambiguous. This CDR3 is built from 15 residues. Germline CDR1 MNHEY, CDR2 SVGAGI. V lost 5 bases to trimming and J lost 1 base, with 9 bases between them. In nucleotides, the CDR3 is TGTGCCAGCAGTCCCGTCCGGTCCTATAATTCACCCCTCCACTTT. Translated, it gives CASSPVRSYNSPLHF.

The CDR3 DNA is TGTGCCAGCAGCTTATTGGGGCGAGACTATGGCTACACCTTC. It codes for CASSLLGRDYGYTF. The chain has TRBV7-2 and TRBJ1-2; tentatively, D is TRBD1 (5 bases). The V gene's germline CDR1 is SGHTA and CDR2 FQGNSA. CDR3 length equals 14 residues. V lost 2 bases and J lost 3, with 10 bases in between.

The chain recombines TRBV7-8 with TRBJ1-4; TRBD1 is a possible D gene (6 bases). CDR1 is SGHVS and CDR2 is FQNEAQ in the germline V gene. CDR3 size: 15 residues. V was trimmed by 6 bases and J by 1 base, leaving 12 bases between them. The chain's CDR3 is CASSYMTGTNEKLFF. In nucleotides, the CDR3 is TGTGCCAGCAGTTATATGACAGGAACTAATGAAAAACTGTTTTTT.

V and J are TRBV3-1 (or the pseudogene TRBV3-2) and TRBJ1-1; D is uncertain. The length of the CDR3 is 15 residues. Trimming pared 0 bases from V and 4 bases from J, leaving 12 bases between. Germline values: CDR1 LGHDT, CDR2 YNNKEL (reference sequence). CDR3 sequence: CASSQDRAEGTEAFF. CDR3 coding DNA: TGTGCCAGCAGCCAAGATAGGGCCGAGGGCACTGAAGCTTTCTTT.

This chain links TRBV18 with TRBJ2-1, with TRBD2 matching 7 bases. This CDR3 comprises 15 residues. With 6 bases clipped from V and 4 bases from J, the junction kept 9 bases outside the gene matches. Germline lookup yields CDR1 KGHSH and CDR2 LQKENI. CDR3: CASSRESGIYNEQFF. The CDR3 DNA reads TGTGCCAGCTCGAGGGAGAGCGGGATTTACAATGAGCAGTTCTTC.